The present entry profiles one T cell receptor beta chain with its context. Six replicates per PBMC sample, mostly from roughly 500 ng of genomic DNA. Profiling relied on immunoSEQ multiplex PCR, and the TCRdb table lists in-frame clones only, not all of them. The sample contains some 33,000 clones, approximately 90% of which appear only once. The patients had HPV-negative, locally advanced oral cavity squamous cell carcinoma. This record belongs to a study of neoadjuvant anti-PD-1 for oral cavity cancer. Sample: PBMCs, taken before nivolumab (anti-PD-1) treatment. The origin of this receptor is a person aged 35-79 years with oral cavity squamous cell carcinoma.

CDR3 bases: TGTGCCAGCAAGAAGGACAGGGATGAGGGTCAGCCCCAGCATTTT. This codes for CASKKDRDEGQPQHF. V gene TRBV27 combines with J gene TRBJ1-5; 8 bases map to TRBD1. The CDR3 spans 15 residues. Germline loops: CDR1 MNHEY, CDR2 SMNVEV (reference sequence). V gave up 7 bases and J gave up 6 bases; unmatched junction bases: 11.